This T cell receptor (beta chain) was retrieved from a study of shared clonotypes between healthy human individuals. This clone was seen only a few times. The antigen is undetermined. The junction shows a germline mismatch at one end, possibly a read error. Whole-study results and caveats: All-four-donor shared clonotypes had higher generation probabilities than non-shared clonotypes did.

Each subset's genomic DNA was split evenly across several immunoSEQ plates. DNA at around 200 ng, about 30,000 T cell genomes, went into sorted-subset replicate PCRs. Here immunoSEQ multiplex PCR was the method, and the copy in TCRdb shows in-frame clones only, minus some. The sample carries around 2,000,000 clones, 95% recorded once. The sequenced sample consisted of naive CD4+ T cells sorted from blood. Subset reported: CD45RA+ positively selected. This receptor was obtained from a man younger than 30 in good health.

The CDR3 nucleotides read TGTGCCAGCAGTTCCAACTACGAGCAGTACTTC. Translation: CASSSNYEQYF. The V call is TRBV10-3, the J call TRBJ2-7; D gene uncertain. This CDR3 has 11 amino acids. Germline V gives CDR1 ENHRY, CDR2 SYGVKD.